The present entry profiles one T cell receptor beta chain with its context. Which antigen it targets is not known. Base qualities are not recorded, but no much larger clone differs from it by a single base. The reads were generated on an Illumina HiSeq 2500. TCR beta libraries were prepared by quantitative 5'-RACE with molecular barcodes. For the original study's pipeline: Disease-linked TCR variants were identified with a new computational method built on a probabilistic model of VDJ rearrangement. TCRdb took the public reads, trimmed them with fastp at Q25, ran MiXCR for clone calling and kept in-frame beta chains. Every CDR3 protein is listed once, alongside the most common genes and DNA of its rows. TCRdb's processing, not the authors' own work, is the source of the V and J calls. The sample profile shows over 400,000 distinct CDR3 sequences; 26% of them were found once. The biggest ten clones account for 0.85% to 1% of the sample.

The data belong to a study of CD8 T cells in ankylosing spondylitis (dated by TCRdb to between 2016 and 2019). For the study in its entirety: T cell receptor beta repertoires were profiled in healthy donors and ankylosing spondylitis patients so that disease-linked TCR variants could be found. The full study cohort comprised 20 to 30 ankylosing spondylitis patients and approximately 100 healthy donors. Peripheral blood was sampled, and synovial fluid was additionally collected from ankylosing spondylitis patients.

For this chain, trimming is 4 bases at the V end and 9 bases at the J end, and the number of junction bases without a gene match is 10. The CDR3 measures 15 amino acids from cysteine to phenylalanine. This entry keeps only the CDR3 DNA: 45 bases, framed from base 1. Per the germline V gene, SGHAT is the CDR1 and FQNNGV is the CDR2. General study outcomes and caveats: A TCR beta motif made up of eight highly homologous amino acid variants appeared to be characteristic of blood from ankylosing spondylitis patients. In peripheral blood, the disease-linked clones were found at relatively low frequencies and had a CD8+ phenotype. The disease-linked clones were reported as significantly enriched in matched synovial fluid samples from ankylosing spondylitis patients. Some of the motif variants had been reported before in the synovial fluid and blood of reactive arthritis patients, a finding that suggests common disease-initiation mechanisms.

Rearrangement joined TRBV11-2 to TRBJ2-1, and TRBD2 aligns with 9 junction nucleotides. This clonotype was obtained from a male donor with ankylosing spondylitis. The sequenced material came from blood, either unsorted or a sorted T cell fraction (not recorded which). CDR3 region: CASSSVRSGSFEQFF. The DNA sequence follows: TGTGCCAGCAGCTCCGTTCGTAGCGGGAGTTTTGAGCAGTTCTTC. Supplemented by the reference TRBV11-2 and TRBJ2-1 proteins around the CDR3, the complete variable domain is EAGVAQSPRYKIIEKRQSVAFWCNPISGHATLYWYQQILGQGPKLLIQFQNNGVVDDSQLPKDRFSAERLKGVDSTLKIQPAKLEDSAVYLCASSSVRSGSFEQFFGPGTRLTVL.